This T cell receptor beta chain was documented in a study of blood T cell repertoires in COVID-19 (dated by TCRdb to the early 2020s). About the investigation overall: Samples covering the acute and convalescent phases of COVID-19 were provided by collaborators in the United States, Italy and Spain. The prospective study material was composed of cDNA or gDNA derived from T cells, B-cell-depleted T cells, or PBMCs. The dataset comprised deeply sampled blood TCRbeta repertoires from subjects exposed to, actively infected with, or recovered from COVID-19. The repertoires were released in a freely available public database intended as a resource for research on the immune response to SARS-CoV-2. The samples were drawn from the first 160 participants of the ongoing ImmuneRACE study and from more than 1,000 subjects provided by 6 global collaborators. The sample metadata nearly always contained a de-identified subject ID, COVID-19 status, age in years and sex. HLA class I and class II types, where available, came from metadata supplied by the sample provider rather than from assay-based typing. The paper as a whole reports these results and caveats: How much clinical and demographic metadata was included differed by source and by participant, and the metadata was provided uncurated.

A second Seattle source provided samples from volunteer blood donors who had recovered from COVID-19. The collaborating institutions used their own protocols to collect whole blood in K2EDTA tubes. For TCRbeta analysis, collaborators shipped samples as frozen whole blood, isolated PBMCs, or DNA extracted from either of those sample types. The immunoSEQ Assay, a bias-controlled multiplex PCR, was used to amplify TCRbeta CDR3 regions from genomic DNA. Per the authors' processing: Nucleated cell counts per sample were estimated from amplification of reference gene primers within the assay. To quantify the absolute abundance of each unique TCRbeta CDR3 rearrangement, sequence reads were collapsed and filtered. For each sample, productive Simpson clonality was calculated by taking the square root of Simpson's diversity index across productive rearrangements. What TCRdb holds here is the immuneACCESS table cut down to in-frame rearrangements. Part of the clones is not present; checked against another copy, under half of the missing clones reflect an unresolved V gene, and the others are unexplained. V and J calls and clone size are given by that table; D and trimming were obtained from the DNA. The sample records about 300,000 clones, roughly 85% of which are singletons. More than 8% of the sample is taken by the ten largest.

This clone occurred a few times. This clone's antigen is unknown. The sample holds no much larger clone one base away, and base qualities are not on file. CDR1 MGHDK and CDR2 SYGVNS were looked up in the germline V gene. The junction carries 6 bases between V and J, which are trimmed by 1 base and 0 bases respectively. The CDR3 runs 14 residues from the cysteine to the phenylalanine. Only CDR3 DNA is held: 42 bases, read in frame from base 1. Recombination joined TRBV25-1 with TRBJ1-1; the D gene assignment is ambiguous. This TCR was sampled from a woman aged 45-65 years who had recovered from COVID-19. Material for sequencing was peripheral blood. In nucleotides, the sequence is TGTGCCAGCAGTGAATTCAATTTGAACACTGAAGCTTTCTTT. This gives the protein CASSEFNLNTEAFF.